One and the same sample provided the 21 T cell receptor beta chains below, sequenced in a study of shared clonotypes between healthy human individuals. The repertoire was sequenced with immunoSEQ multiplex PCR; TCRdb's copy has only in-frame clones and lacks some. The table lists 1.6 million or so clones, approximately 98.5% of them singletons. Sequenced material: naive CD4+ T cells sorted from blood. Subset reported: CD45RA+ positively selected. The source of these receptors is a man aged 25-45 years in good health.

The V and J genes are TRBV11-3 and TRBJ2-7; D gene ambiguous. Trimming took 2 bases from V and 2 from J, leaving 10 bases between them. The germline CDR1 and CDR2 sequences are SGHNT and YENEEA. The CDR3 spans 14 residues. As DNA, the CDR3 is TGTGCCAGCAGCTTACTGGTCGGCCCCTACGAGCAGTACTTC. Amino acids: CASSLLVGPYEQYF.

This clone was detected once. This chain connects TRBV5-1 to TRBJ1-4; the D gene is possibly TRBD1 (5 bases). Germline V gene sequence: CDR1 SGHRS, CDR2 YFSETQ. This CDR3 has 15 residues. V lost 3 bases to trimming and J lost 5 bases, with 14 bases between them. The CDR3 is CASSYTGTANEKLFF. The CDR3 bases are TGCGCCAGCAGCTATACCGGGACGGCGAATGAAAAACTGTTTTTT.

The V gene is TRBV5-1, the J gene TRBJ2-7, with 8 bases aligning to TRBD1. V was clipped by 5 bases and J by 5 bases; unmatched bases: 3. The CDR3 spans 12 residues. Germline V gives CDR1 SGHRS, CDR2 YFSETQ. In nucleotides, the CDR3 is TGCGCCAGCAGGACAGGGGAACACGAGCAGTACTTC. Its translation: CASRTGEHEQYF.

J is TRBJ1-1 and V is TRBV28; D is perhaps TRBD1 (6 bases). Trimming stripped 3 bases from V and 5 bases from J, with 16 bases between. Germline V gene lookup returns CDR1 MDHEN and CDR2 SYDVKM. The CDR3 loop spans 15 amino acids. CDR3 residues: CASSFWSSGATEAFF. The CDR3 DNA reads as TGTGCCAGCAGTTTTTGGTCGTCAGGGGCAACTGAAGCTTTCTTT.

Note on this clone: Other DNA sequences from this sample encode an identical CDR3 as well. V usage is TRBV9 and J usage is TRBJ2-3; no clear D. This CDR3 has 11 residues. The germline V gene encodes CDR1 SGDLS and CDR2 YYNGEE. The ends were cut back, 4 bases at V and 5 bases at J, with 5 bases in the middle. CDR3 nucleotides: TGTGCCAGCAGCAGCCTAGATACGCAGTATTTT. This gives the protein CASSSLDTQYF.

The chain links TRBV19 to TRBJ2-5; 10 bases are a match to TRBD2. Germline V gene lookup returns CDR1 LNHDA and CDR2 SQIVND (reference sequence). J was trimmed by 5 bases and V by 3 bases; bases with no gene match: 6. This CDR3 spans 15 amino acids. The CDR3 reads CASSMASGRVETQYF. DNA for the CDR3: TGTGCCAGTAGTATGGCTAGCGGGAGAGTGGAGACCCAGTACTTC.

This chain uses TRBV5-1 with TRBJ2-3; 8 bases are shared with TRBD1. Germline-derived CDR1 and CDR2 are SGHRS and YFSETQ. With V trimmed by 3 bases and J by 1 base, 16 bases remained unmatched. The CDR3 consists of 19 residues. CDR3 sequence: CASSWGWDRPSGGTDTQYF. CDR3 nucleotides: TGCGCCAGCAGCTGGGGCTGGGACAGGCCGAGTGGTGGCACAGATACGCAGTATTTT.

The chain recombines TRBV28 with TRBJ1-2; D is unresolved. V lost 10 bases and J 2 bases, leaving 11 bases between the germline ends. CDR3 length equals 12 residues. Per the germline V gene, CDR1 is MDHEN and CDR2 is SYDVKM. The CDR3 loop reads CATLSGNYGYTF. DNA of the CDR3: TGTGCCACGCTCTCGGGCAACTATGGCTACACCTTC.

CDR3 nucleotide sequence: TGCGCCAGCAGCCCCTCATTTGCGGGAGGAAGAAAAGTCTACGAGCAGTACTTC. Amino acids: CASSPSFAGGRKVYEQYF. The chain recombines TRBV5-1 with TRBJ2-7; 8 positions match TRBD2. The CDR3 spans 18 residues. The ends lost 4 bases at V and 3 bases at J; junction bases unmatched: 18. Germline-derived CDR1 and CDR2 are SGHRS and YFSETQ.

The genes are TRBV28 and TRBJ1-1; D might be TRBD1 (5 bases). The CDR3 has 16 residues. The germline CDR1 and CDR2 sequences are MDHEN and SYDVKM. CDR3 sequence reads: CGARGNLDNAYTEAFF. The CDR3, as DNA: TGTGGGGCTCGCGGCAACCTGGACAATGCCTACACTGAAGCTTTCTTT.

The chain couples TRBV28 to TRBJ1-5, with 11 bases identical to TRBD1. The V segment lost 5 bases and the J segment 2 bases; nucleotides outside the gene matches: 11. The germline V gene encodes CDR1 MDHEN and CDR2 SYDVKM. The CDR3 runs to 18 residues. CDR3 in amino acids: CASSAGTGGLVRNQPQHF. The DNA of the CDR3 is TGTGCCAGCAGTGCCGGGACAGGGGGTCTAGTTCGCAATCAGCCCCAGCATTTT.

This chain connects TRBV9 to TRBJ2-1, with a tentative D call TRBD1 (6 bases). With 3 bases removed from V and 7 bases from J, the gap between germline ends came to 11 bases. CDR1 SGDLS and CDR2 YYNGEE come from the germline V gene. This CDR3 comprises 13 residues. The CDR3 here is CASSETQGNEQFF. In DNA form, the CDR3 reads TGTGCCAGCAGCGAGACCCAGGGGAATGAGCAGTTCTTC.

Points on this clone: Other DNA sequences in the same sample also yield this CDR3. The chain couples TRBV18 to TRBJ2-7; maybe TRBD2 (6 bases). V lost 3 bases to trimming and J lost 4 bases, with 10 bases between them. CDR1 KGHSH and CDR2 LQKENI come from the germline V gene. CDR3 length: 13 amino acids. CDR3 region: CASSPGGPYEQYF. CDR3 sequence (DNA): TGTGCCAGCTCACCCGGGGGACCGTACGAGCAGTACTTC.

The chain links TRBV7-3 to TRBJ2-5; TRBD2 matches 8 bases. The germline V gene encodes CDR1 SGHTA and CDR2 FQGTGA. The CDR3 is 17 amino acids. V lost 0 bases to trimming and J lost 2 bases; unmatched junction nucleotides: 8. CDR3 protein: CASSLTGLAGPQETQYF. The CDR3 DNA reads as TGTGCCAGCAGCTTAACGGGGTTAGCGGGACCACAAGAGACCCAGTACTTC.

The rearrangement links TRBV28 to TRBJ2-7; maybe TRBD2 (6 bases). The CDR3 contains 14 residues. V shed 3 bases and J shed 4 bases, with 13 bases lying between them. CDR1 and CDR2 from the germline V gene are MDHEN and SYDVKM. The DNA for the CDR3 is TGTGCCAGCAGTTTGGGGACTTTGGTATACGAGCAGTACTTC. Its protein product is CASSLGTLVYEQYF.

V gene TRBV27 combines with J gene TRBJ2-7, with TRBD2 identical over 11 bases. V shed 4 bases, J shed 7 bases, and the junction held 6 bases outside the gene matches. CDR1 MNHEY and CDR2 SMNVEV come from the germline V gene (reference sequence). This CDR3 has 14 residues. CDR3 sequence reads: CASSSTSGIYEQYF. The CDR3 nucleotides read TGTGCCAGCAGTTCGACTAGCGGGATATATGAGCAGTACTTC.

This clone was recorded once. The V gene is TRBV5-6, the J gene TRBJ2-3, with a weak D call TRBD2 (5 bases). CDR1 SGHDT and CDR2 YYEEEE come from the germline V gene. V lost 4 bases and J 8 bases, leaving 14 bases between the germline ends. CDR3 length: 13 residues. CDR3 loop: CASSTAAGGTQYF. DNA for the CDR3: TGTGCCAGCAGCACCGCCGCGGGCGGTACGCAGTATTTT.

This chain uses TRBV6-4 with TRBJ1-2; 7 bases map to TRBD1. V shed 6 bases and J 4 bases; nucleotides not matched to a gene: 11. The CDR3 is 15 amino acids. CDR1 is MRHNA, CDR2 SNTAGT, per germline. CDR3 loop: CASRPEGAKSYGYTF. CDR3 sequence (DNA): TGTGCCAGCAGGCCCGAGGGGGCCAAATCCTATGGCTACACCTTC.

The rearrangement uses TRBV7-2 and TRBJ2-1, with D perhaps matching TRBD2 (6 bases). The germline V and J ends were trimmed by 4 bases and 6 bases, with 13 bases remaining between them. The CDR3 contains 14 residues. The V gene's germline CDR1 is SGHTA and CDR2 FQGNSA. CDR3 DNA sequence: TGTGCCAGCAGCTCGGCGGGGAATCGCAATGAGCAGTTCTTC. This codes for CASSSAGNRNEQFF.

This clone has only one observation. The chain recombines TRBV18 with TRBJ1-3, with 7 positions matching TRBD1. Germline V lookup: CDR1 KGHSH, CDR2 LQKENI. The CDR3 sequence is 17 residues long. Trimming removed 4 bases from V and 0 bases from J; junction bases left unmatched: 9. DNA for the CDR3: TGTGCCAGCTCACGTGATACAGGGGCTTTCTCTGGAAACACCATATATTTT. As protein: CASSRDTGAFSGNTIYF.

This clone was found once. The V gene is TRBV2, the J gene TRBJ1-5; no firm D call. V was clipped by 2 bases and J by 3 bases, with 5 bases between them. This CDR3 spans 13 amino acids. CDR1 and CDR2 (germline): SNHLY, FYNNEI. Written as DNA, the CDR3 is TGTGCCAGCAGTGAACGGCACAATCAGCCCCAGCATTTT. It translates to CASSERHNQPQHF.